The 21 T cell receptor beta chains presented below share a single source sample, sequenced in a study of identical twins (TCRdb year 2016). The library was obtained by 5' RACE. TCRdb shows the sequencer as Illumina HiSeq 2000. Through fastp at Q25 and MiXCR, TCRdb rebuilt clones from the public reads, retaining in-frame beta chains. Rows with a matching CDR3 protein are joined into one entry that keeps the most common DNA and genes. The sample records around 650,000 distinct CDR3 sequences, roughly 7.2% of which are singletons. Less than 2% of the sample goes to the ten largest clones. This same sample was also taken into another study, of yellow fever vaccine responses in identical twins.

Source material: PBMCs. The receptors come from a young woman in good health.

This clonotype has at least ten counts. This chain connects TRBV20-1 to TRBJ2-3; 7 positions agree with TRBD2. V dropped 5 bases and J dropped 0; count of bases not matched to a gene: 2. CDR1 is DFQATT, CDR2 SNEGSKA, per germline (reference sequence). The CDR3 covers 13 residues. For the CDR3, the DNA is TGCAGTGCTTGGACTAGTAGCACAGATACGCAGTATTTT. It translates to CSAWTSSTDTQYF.

J is TRBJ1-1 and V is TRBV29-1, with D possibly being TRBD1 (5 bases). This CDR3 region has 16 residues. Looked up from germline, CDR1 is SQVTM and CDR2 is ANQGSEA. V dropped 7 bases and J dropped 1 base, with 22 bases sitting between them. In DNA form, the CDR3 reads TGCAGCGCGGACGAATTCATACGGAGGGGGAACACTGAAGCTTTCTTT. This sequence encodes CSADEFIRRGNTEAFF.

Turning to this clonotype: This could be a read error, since a much larger clone is one nucleotide away. This rearrangement joins TRBV7-9 to TRBJ2-1; D might be TRBD1 or TRBD2, each matching 5 bases. V gave up 8 bases and J gave up 2 bases, with 13 bases separating them. Germline CDR1 reads SEHNR; CDR2 reads FQNEAQ (reference sequence). The length of the CDR3 is 14 residues. CDR3 coding DNA: TGTGCCAGCGTCCGGGGACCTACCTACAATGAGCAGTTCTTC. Its translation is CASVRGPTYNEQFF.

This clonotype was counted between two and nine times. The chain is built from TRBV2 and TRBJ2-5, with 9 bases matching TRBD2. V lost 6 bases and J lost 5; bases outside the gene matches: 7. The CDR3 runs to 14 residues. Germline CDR1 SNHLY, CDR2 FYNNEI. The CDR3 DNA is TGTGCCAGCAGGCGGGAGGGCTTCTTGGAGACCCAGTACTTC. Translated: CASRREGFLETQYF.

This clonotype was found a few times. The chain is built from TRBV5-6 and TRBJ2-2; D might be TRBD1 (6 bases). Germline V gives CDR1 SGHDT, CDR2 YYEEEE. The CDR3 has 16 amino acids. Trimming took 3 bases from V and 4 from J, leaving 16 bases between them. The DNA of the CDR3 is TGTGCCAGCAGCTCATACAGGGCTATGGGCACCGGGGAGCTGTTTTTT. Protein product: CASSSYRAMGTGELFF.

This clonotype was counted ten times or more. V and J are TRBV7-8 and TRBJ1-5; D perhaps matches TRBD1 (6 bases). CDR1 is SGHVS, CDR2 FQNEAQ, per germline. Trimming cost V 2 bases and J 1 base, with 15 bases left between them. The CDR3 runs 17 residues. The CDR3 DNA sequence: TGTGCCAGCAGCTTAAGGGACACTCCGTTGAGCAATCAGCCCCAGCATTTT. It encodes CASSLRDTPLSNQPQHF. The variable domain in full, completed from reference TRBV7-8 and TRBJ1-5, reads GAGVSQSPRYKVAKRGQDVALRCDPISGHVSLFWYQQALGQGPEFLTYFQNEAQLDKSGLPSDRFFAERPEGSVSTLKIQRTQQEDSAVYLCASSLRDTPLSNQPQHFGDGTRLSIL.

This clonotype was seen ten or more times. The chain is built from TRBV12-3 or TRBV12-4 and TRBJ2-3; D remains unclear. This CDR3 is 15 amino acids long. Between the trimmed V and J ends, which lost 2 bases and 0 bases, there was a span of 9 bases. The CDR3 nucleotides are TGTGCCAGCAGTTTACAGGAGACAAGCACAGATACGCAGTATTTT. This codes for CASSLQETSTDTQYF.

This clonotype was counted ten times or more. For the CDR3, the DNA is TGTGCCACCCGACAGGCACTTTGGCCCCAGCATTTT. Translated: CATRQALWPQHF. The V and J genes are TRBV24-1 and TRBJ1-5; tentative D call: TRBD1 (6 bases). Germline V lookup: CDR1 KGHDR, CDR2 SFDVKD. V dropped 9 bases and J dropped 9 bases, with 14 bases sitting between them. The CDR3 runs to 12 residues.

This clonotype appeared many times. The chain couples TRBV5-1 to TRBJ2-5; tentatively, D is TRBD2 (5 bases). Per the germline V gene, CDR1 is SGHRS and CDR2 is YFSETQ. Trimming removed 6 bases at V and 5 bases at J, with 11 bases between. The CDR3 spans 12 residues. In DNA form, the CDR3 reads TGCGCCAGCACTGGGGAGAGTGAGACCCAGTACTTC. It encodes CASTGESETQYF.

The V call is TRBV5-1, the J call TRBJ1-2, with 7 bases matching TRBD1. Unmatched junction bases numbered 6, after V lost 3 bases and J lost 1 base. The CDR3 extends over 15 amino acids. Per germline, CDR1 SGHRS and CDR2 YFSETQ. In nucleotides, the CDR3 is TGCGCCAGCAGCTCCGGAGGGACAGATAACTATGGCTACACCTTC. As protein: CASSSGGTDNYGYTF.

This clonotype has only a few counts. V usage is TRBV2 and J usage is TRBJ2-3; 7 nucleotides align to TRBD2. This CDR3 has 11 residues. The germline V gene has CDR1 SNHLY and CDR2 FYNNEI. The CDR3 DNA follows: TGTGCGAGCCGGGGGGAAGGTACGCAGTATTTT. This translates into CASRGEGTQYF.

Only a few counts were recorded for this clonotype. The CDR3 protein is CSARGPYRNEQFF. The CDR3, as DNA: TGCAGTGCTAGGGGCCCGTACCGCAATGAGCAGTTCTTC. This rearrangement joins TRBV20-1 to TRBJ2-1; D gene uncertain. The CDR3 extends over 13 amino acids. Germline loops: CDR1 DFQATT, CDR2 SNEGSKA (reference sequence). V was pared by 3 bases and J by 6 bases, with 12 bases between.

V usage is TRBV6-1 and J usage is TRBJ2-7; 7 bases match TRBD1. The germline V gene has CDR1 MNHNS and CDR2 SASEGT. This CDR3 region has 15 residues. Losses at the gene ends were 6 bases for V and 0 bases for J; bases not matched to a gene: 8. In nucleotides, the CDR3 is TGTGCCAGCAGATGGAGGCAGGGGGACTCCTACGAGCAGTACGTC. Encoded protein: CASRWRQGDSYEQYV.

A remark on this clonotype: This may be a read error, as it is one base from a much larger clone. The rearrangement links TRBV15 to TRBJ2-3; the match to TRBD2 covers 10 bases. With V trimmed by 2 bases and J by 6 bases, 14 bases remained unmatched. The CDR3 length is 18 residues. The germline V gene encodes CDR1 LNHNV and CDR2 YYDKDF (reference sequence). CDR3 region: CATSRPPGLAPHGDTQYF. The CDR3 bases are TGTGCCACCAGCAGACCCCCGGGACTAGCGCCCCATGGGGATACGCAGTATTTT.

This clonotype was recorded at least ten times. This chain joins TRBV28 and TRBJ2-1; D unresolved. Between the trimmed V and J ends, which lost 3 bases and 0 bases, there was a span of 12 bases. The CDR3 loop spans 16 amino acids. Germline CDR1 and CDR2: MDHEN and SYDVKM. CDR3 sequence: CASSFSPTSSYNEQFF. The DNA for the CDR3 is TGTGCCAGCAGTTTCTCCCCTACAAGCTCCTACAATGAGCAGTTCTTC.

The rearrangement links TRBV5-5 to TRBJ1-1, with 9 bases lining up with TRBD1. The germline V gene encodes CDR1 SGHKS and CDR2 YYEKEE (reference sequence). The V gene end was trimmed by 7 bases and the J gene end by 4 bases; junction bases not matched to a gene: 11. The length of the CDR3 is 15 residues. The CDR3 region is CASHGGVTGGTEAFF. DNA of the CDR3: TGTGCCAGCCATGGCGGGGTGACAGGGGGCACTGAAGCTTTCTTT.

This clonotype was counted a few times. This rearrangement joins TRBV28 to TRBJ2-4, with D perhaps given as TRBD1 or TRBD2 (5 bases each). The CDR3 spans 18 residues. Trimming took off 4 bases at V and 0 bases at J, with 19 bases between the two ends. Looked up from germline, CDR1 is MDHEN and CDR2 is SYDVKM. As DNA, the CDR3 is TGTGCCAGCAGTTCGAACGGGGCAGGGCAAATAGCCAAAAACATTCAGTACTTC. This gives the protein CASSSNGAGQIAKNIQYF.

V usage is TRBV5-5 and J usage is TRBJ1-2; the D gene is possibly TRBD1 (6 bases). The CDR3 length is 16 residues. The V end lost 8 bases, the J end lost 7 bases, and 27 bases lay between the germline ends. Germline assignment: CDR1 SGHKS and CDR2 YYEKEE (reference sequence). This CDR3 reads CARSPPGRGAFFGYTF. For the CDR3, the DNA is TGTGCCAGGAGCCCACCTGGGCGGGGGGCGTTCTTTGGCTACACCTTC.

The V and J genes are TRBV15 and TRBJ2-1, with 14 positions matching TRBD2. The trim removed 3 bases at V and 0 bases at J, leaving 4 bases unmatched. Germline V gene lookup returns CDR1 LNHNV and CDR2 YYDKDF (reference sequence). The CDR3 totals 18 residues. The CDR3 loop is CATSSGTSGRASYNEQFF. CDR3 coding DNA: TGTGCCACCAGCAGCGGGACTAGCGGGAGAGCCTCCTACAATGAGCAGTTCTTC.

In its sample, this clonotype was seen once. This chain uses TRBV11-2 with TRBJ2-1, with D maybe TRBD2 (6 bases). This CDR3 spans 14 amino acids. In germline, CDR1 is SGHAT, CDR2 FQNNGV. V lost 5 bases and J 6 bases, leaving 14 bases between the germline ends. The CDR3 nucleotides are TGTGCCAGCAGCCCTCTGGAGGGGCGCAATGAGCAGTTCTTC. It encodes CASSPLEGRNEQFF.

There are a few counts of this clonotype. The V call is TRBV6-1, the J call TRBJ1-5; 11 nucleotides agree with TRBD1. This CDR3 is 18 amino acids long. Germline-derived CDR1 and CDR2 are MNHNS and SASEGT. The V gene end was trimmed by 7 bases and the J gene end by 5 bases; junction bases not matched to a gene: 16. The CDR3 loop is CASTEAWRGQGAYQPQHF. The CDR3 DNA follows: TGTGCCAGCACAGAAGCATGGAGAGGACAGGGGGCTTATCAGCCCCAGCATTTT.